These 30 T cell receptor beta chains share one sample of origin, sequenced in a study of beta chain features in type 1 diabetes. Study results and caveats: TCRB CDR3s from Type 1 diabetes patients were moderately but significantly shorter in all four CD4+ subsets.

Which antigens these TCRs recognize remains unknown. Expressed TCRB transcripts were sequenced because the entire RNA isolate underwent reverse transcription. Assay: immunoSEQ multiplex PCR; the TCRdb copy retains only in-frame clones and omits some. The sample has almost 350,000 clones, 7% to 10% seen once. The sample comprised central memory CD4+ T cells from blood. The receptors stem from a man younger than 40 with type 1 diabetes.

This clone has more than one count but fewer than ten. The V call is TRBV7-2, the J call TRBJ2-2; 8 bases fit TRBD2. J lost 5 bases, V lost 1 base, and 0 bases had no gene match. Per germline, CDR1 SGHTA and CDR2 FQGNSA. This CDR3 has 14 amino acids. CDR3 DNA: TGTGCCAGCAGCTTAGTAGCGGGGACCGGGGAGCTGTTTTTT. This translates into CASSLVAGTGELFF.

Many counts were recorded for this clone. V gene TRBV6-6 combines with J gene TRBJ1-2; 7 bases fit TRBD1. The CDR3 loop spans 13 amino acids. In germline, CDR1 is MNHNY, CDR2 SVGAGI (reference sequence). The V segment lost 4 bases and the J segment 8 bases; nucleotides outside the gene matches: 7. CDR3 nucleotides: TGTGCCAGCAGTTCCCGACAGGGTTTAGGCTACACCTTC. It codes for CASSSRQGLGYTF.

This clone was counted between two and nine times. The V gene is TRBV28, the J gene TRBJ2-7, with D maybe TRBD2 (5 bases). The V and J ends lost 3 bases and 5 bases respectively, with 14 bases between them. CDR3 length: 14 residues. Germline V CDR1 and CDR2: MDHEN, SYDVKM. The CDR3 DNA follows: TGTGCCAGCAGTTTGCCCGGGATCGGTCACGAGCAGTACTTC. Encoded protein: CASSLPGIGHEQYF.

This clone was detected many times. The chain recombines TRBV28 with TRBJ2-3; D perhaps matches TRBD2 (6 bases). Trimming cost V 6 bases and J 4 bases, with 17 bases left between them. Germline lookup yields CDR1 MDHEN and CDR2 SYDVKM. The CDR3 has 15 residues. The CDR3 spells CASRTWVGDSDTQYF. In DNA form, the CDR3 reads TGTGCCAGCAGGACTTGGGTCGGGGACTCAGATACGCAGTATTTT.

At least ten counts were recorded for this clone. The rearrangement uses TRBV9 and TRBJ1-6; 9 bases map to TRBD1. The CDR3 is 15 residues long. Germline assignment: CDR1 SGDLS and CDR2 YYNGEE. The ends lost 3 bases at V and 7 bases at J; junction bases unmatched: 5. CDR3 DNA: TGTGCCAGCAGCGGGGCGGACAGGGGAAATTCACCCCTCCACTTT. Amino acid sequence: CASSGADRGNSPLHF. Full variable domain (outside the CDR3, taken from reference TRBV9 and TRBJ1-6): DSGVTQTPKHLITATGQRVTLRCSPRSGDLSVYWYQQSLDQGLQFLIQYYNGEERAKGNILERFSAQQFPDLHSELNLSSLELGDSALYFCASSGADRGNSPLHFGNGTRLTVT.

This rearrangement joins TRBV6-5 to TRBJ2-1, with D uncertain. With 0 bases removed from V and 8 bases from J, the gap between germline ends came to 5 bases. Germline CDR1 reads MNHEY; CDR2 reads SVGAGI. The CDR3 has 12 amino acids. CDR3 residues: CASSYSAHEQFF. The CDR3 region has the DNA TGTGCCAGCAGTTACTCGGCTCATGAGCAGTTCTTC.

This clone appeared a few times. This chain links TRBV7-2 with TRBJ1-2, with D possibly matching TRBD1 (5 bases). CDR3 size: 12 residues. The germline V gene has CDR1 SGHTA and CDR2 FQGNSA. V gave up 1 base and J gave up 8 bases, with 8 bases separating them. CDR3 region: CASSLVGVGYTF. The CDR3, as DNA: TGTGCCAGCAGCTTAGTAGGGGTAGGCTACACCTTC.

This clone was detected a few times. The chain recombines TRBV27 with TRBJ1-5; TRBD1 matches at 8 bases. CDR1 is MNHEY and CDR2 is SMNVEV in the germline V gene (reference sequence). The CDR3 has 14 residues. V shed 6 bases and J 2 bases; nucleotides not matched to a gene: 3. The CDR3 loop reads CASSTGGGNQPQHF. CDR3 sequence (DNA): TGTGCCAGCAGCACAGGGGGTGGCAATCAGCCCCAGCATTTT.

Concerning this clone itself: Other DNA sequences of this sample code for an identical CDR3. The chain joins TRBV5-6 to TRBJ1-3; D possibly corresponds to TRBD1 (6 bases). The CDR3 has 13 residues. Trimming pared 2 bases from V and 7 bases from J, leaving 10 bases between. Per germline, CDR1 SGHDT and CDR2 YYEEEE. The CDR3: CASSLQGGNTIYF. The CDR3, as DNA: TGTGCCAGCAGCTTACAGGGAGGGAACACCATATATTTT.

This clone was seen a handful of times. The gene calls are TRBV29-1 and TRBJ2-7; TRBD1 might be the D (8 bases). The V gene lost 7 bases and the J gene lost 2 bases, with 18 bases spanning the gap. This CDR3 region has 14 residues. Germline V lookup: CDR1 SQVTM, CDR2 ANQGSEA. DNA for the CDR3: TGCAGCGGGGGGGGGACAGGAGAGGCCTACGAGCAGTACTTC. As protein: CSGGGTGEAYEQYF.

The chain has TRBV5-1 and TRBJ2-7, with D possibly being TRBD2 (6 bases). Trimming took 5 bases from V and 3 from J, leaving 18 bases between them. The CDR3 covers 15 residues. CDR1 and CDR2 (germline): SGHRS, YFSETQ. Here the CDR3 DNA reads TGCGCCAGCAGAAGGGACTCTTCTGCGGGCTACGAGCAGTACTTC. It yields the protein CASRRDSSAGYEQYF. The full variable domain, rest sourced from reference TRBV5-1 and TRBJ2-7, is KAGVTQTPRYLIKTRGQQVTLSCSPISGHRSVSWYQQTPGQGLQFLFEYFSETQRNKGNFPGRFSGRQFSNSRSEMNVSTLELGDSALYLCASRRDSSAGYEQYFGPGTRLTVT.

The chain recombines TRBV10-3 with TRBJ2-1; the D call may be TRBD1 or TRBD2 (5 bases each). Looked up from germline, CDR1 is ENHRY and CDR2 is SYGVKD. This CDR3 spans 14 amino acids. Trimming cost V 4 bases and J 4 bases, with 11 bases left between them. DNA for the CDR3: TGTGCCATCAGTGTAGGGACCTCATACAATGAGCAGTTCTTC. This translates into CAISVGTSYNEQFF.

This clone was counted between two and nine times. V usage is TRBV5-1 and J usage is TRBJ2-2, with D hard to call. The CDR3 contains 13 residues. V was clipped by 4 bases and J by 5 bases, with 9 bases between them. The germline V gene encodes CDR1 SGHRS and CDR2 YFSETQ. The CDR3 spells CASSPTETGELFF. The CDR3 DNA reads TGCGCCAGCAGCCCGACGGAGACCGGGGAGCTGTTTTTT.

This clone came up a few times. The chain carries TRBV19 and TRBJ2-2; D not certain. Germline CDR1 reads LNHDA; CDR2 reads SQIVND (reference sequence). V was clipped by 2 bases and J by 8 bases, with 12 bases between them. The CDR3 is made up of 14 amino acids. Written as DNA, the CDR3 is TGTGCCAGTAGTATAAAGGACGGCAAGGGGGAGCTGTTTTTT. Amino acid sequence: CASSIKDGKGELFF. The full variable domain, completed using reference TRBV19 and TRBJ2-2, is DGGITQSPKYLFRKEGQNVTLSCEQNLNHDAMYWYRQDPGQGLRLIYYSQIVNDFQKGDIAEGYSVSREKKESFPLTVTSAQKNPTAFYLCASSIKDGKGELFFGEGSRLTVL.

The chain uses TRBV13 and TRBJ2-3, with a possible D match to TRBD1 (6 bases). The germline gives CDR1 PRHDT, CDR2 FYEKMQ (reference sequence). V was cut by 2 bases and J by 3 bases, with 12 bases left in between. This CDR3 has 15 residues. The CDR3 coding sequence is TGTGCCAGCAGCTTAAAGTCAGGGGAGACAGATACGCAGTATTTT. It encodes CASSLKSGETDTQYF.

This clone has only a few counts. This sequence joins TRBV5-1 and TRBJ2-3; no definite D call. Trimming removed 7 bases at V and 4 bases at J, with 13 bases between. The CDR3 sequence is 13 residues long. Germline V lookup: CDR1 SGHRS, CDR2 YFSETQ. The CDR3 loop reads CASYIESADTQYF. CDR3 coding DNA: TGCGCCAGCTATATCGAGTCGGCAGATACGCAGTATTTT. The variable domain in full, completed from reference TRBV5-1 and TRBJ2-3, reads KAGVTQTPRYLIKTRGQQVTLSCSPISGHRSVSWYQQTPGQGLQFLFEYFSETQRNKGNFPGRFSGRQFSNSRSEMNVSTLELGDSALYLCASYIESADTQYFGPGTRLTVL.

The rearrangement links TRBV7-9 to TRBJ2-3; D call uncertain. CDR3 length: 13 residues. CDR1 and CDR2 from the germline V gene are SEHNR and FQNEAQ (reference sequence). Trimming removed 5 bases at V and 1 base at J, with 7 bases between. CDR3 DNA: TGTGCCAGCAGCACCCCGGGCACAGATACGCAGTATTTT. Translating gives CASSTPGTDTQYF. The full variable domain, completed using reference TRBV7-9 and TRBJ2-3, is DTGVSQNPRHKITKRGQNVTFRCDPISEHNRLYWYRQTLGQGPEFLTYFQNEAQLEKSRLLSDRFSAERPKGSFSTLEIQRTEQGDSAMYLCASSTPGTDTQYFGPGTRLTVL.

This clone was seen a few times. CDR3 nucleotide sequence: TGTGCCAGCAGTTTACCCACAGGGAGGGGGGAAAAACTGTTTTTT. It codes for CASSLPTGRGEKLFF. The genes are TRBV28 and TRBJ1-4, with a possible D match to TRBD1 (6 bases). CDR1 and CDR2 (germline): MDHEN, SYDVKM. This CDR3 is 15 amino acids long. Trimming left V 2 bases short and J 8 bases short, with 15 bases between.

This clone was recorded a few times. V usage is TRBV29-1 and J usage is TRBJ2-3, with D tentatively TRBD2 (6 bases). Germline lookup yields CDR1 SQVTM and CDR2 ANQGSEA. The CDR3 runs 12 residues. V lost 6 bases, J lost 6 bases, and 13 bases lay in between. CDR3 region: CSVGGAEDTQYF. CDR3 nucleotide sequence: TGCAGCGTGGGGGGAGCCGAGGATACGCAGTATTTT.

The V and J genes are TRBV2 and TRBJ2-7; 12 bases agree with TRBD2. The CDR3 extends over 14 amino acids. Germline V gene sequence: CDR1 SNHLY, CDR2 FYNNEI. With 5 bases clipped from V and 2 bases from J, the junction kept 1 base outside the gene matches. The CDR3 protein is CASSWTSGAYEQYF. The DNA for the CDR3 is TGTGCCAGCAGTTGGACTAGCGGGGCCTACGAGCAGTACTTC.

This clone was counted only a few times. J is TRBJ1-5 and V is TRBV28; TRBD1 aligns across 7 bases. The V gene end was trimmed by 10 bases and the J gene end by 6 bases; junction bases not matched to a gene: 12. Germline V lookup: CDR1 MDHEN, CDR2 SYDVKM. There are 14 residues in the CDR3. The DNA for the CDR3 is TGTGCCACCGTCTGGGAGGGGGCGGGTCAGCCCCAGCATTTT. It codes for CATVWEGAGQPQHF.

This clone was picked up many times. This rearrangement joins TRBV20-1 to TRBJ1-2; no clear D gene. The CDR3 has 11 residues. CDR1 and CDR2 from the germline V gene are DFQATT and SNEGSKA (reference sequence). Trimming removed 3 bases at V and 7 bases at J, with 9 bases between. CDR3 in DNA: TGCAGTGCTAGCTATGGAGGTGGCTACACCTTC. Its translation: CSASYGGGYTF.

The chain has TRBV5-6 and TRBJ2-1; TRBD2 agrees at 11 bases. The CDR3 is 15 residues long. After removal of 4 bases from V and 3 bases from J, the junction contained 3 bases not matched to a gene. Germline CDR1 is SGHDT and CDR2 is YYEEEE. CDR3 sequence reads: CASSLAGGLYNEQFF. The DNA of the CDR3 is TGTGCCAGCAGCCTAGCGGGGGGTCTCTACAATGAGCAGTTCTTC.

This clone has only a few counts. The rearrangement links TRBV11-2 to TRBJ1-4, with a possible D match to TRBD1 (5 bases). Trimming pared 5 bases from V and 5 bases from J, leaving 12 bases between. Germline V gives CDR1 SGHAT, CDR2 FQNNGV. This CDR3 comprises 14 residues. CDR3 sequence (DNA): TGTGCCAGCAGCCAAGGGGTCGGGAATGAAAAACTGTTTTTT. This encodes CASSQGVGNEKLFF.

This chain connects TRBV7-9 to TRBJ2-7; D gene uncertain. The CDR3 has 14 amino acids. Trimming left V 1 base short and J 3 bases short, with 10 bases between. Germline CDR1 is SEHNR and CDR2 is FQNEAQ (reference sequence). In DNA, the CDR3 is TGTGCCAGCAGCTTAGGGCTAGGCCTCTACGAGCAGTACTTC. This gives the protein CASSLGLGLYEQYF.

The chain is built from TRBV5-4 and TRBJ2-5, with 7 positions matching TRBD2. This CDR3 spans 16 amino acids. Germline assignment: CDR1 SGHNT and CDR2 YYREEE (reference sequence). Unmatched junction bases numbered 14, after V lost 4 bases and J lost 5 bases. The CDR3 spells CASSLNGKAGWETQYF. CDR3 sequence (DNA): TGTGCCAGCAGCCTGAATGGCAAAGCGGGGTGGGAGACCCAGTACTTC.

Many counts were recorded for this clone. This CDR3 is also generated by other DNA sequences in the sample. This rearrangement joins TRBV4-3 to TRBJ1-6; no firm D call. V shed 2 bases and J shed 5 bases, with 7 bases lying between them. This CDR3 has 14 amino acids. Germline lookup yields CDR1 LGHNA and CDR2 YSLEER. CDR3 residues: CASSQWGNNSPLHF. The CDR3 DNA sequence: TGCGCCAGCAGCCAATGGGGAAATAATTCACCCCTCCACTTT.

In its sample, this clone was seen a few times. The V call is TRBV1, the J call TRBJ2-4. TRBV1 is deemed a pseudogene. The CDR3 is 16 amino acids. The CDR3 DNA reads as TGCACCAGCAGACTCAGGGAGAGGTTAACCAAAAACATTCAGTACTTC. Amino acids: CTSRLRERLTKNIQYF.

This chain connects TRBV4-3 to TRBJ1-2; no clear D. V was cut by 3 bases and J by 2 bases, with 10 bases left in between. Germline V gene lookup returns CDR1 LGHNA and CDR2 YSLEER. This CDR3 is built from 14 residues. The CDR3 DNA reads TGCGCCAGCAGCCACTACGAGGGCAACTATGGCTACACCTTC. It specifies CASSHYEGNYGYTF.

This clone was counted only a few times. V and J are TRBV14 and TRBJ2-3; D might be TRBD1 (6 bases). Trimming shortened V by 4 bases and J by 7 bases, and 9 bases separated the two germline ends. CDR1 is SGHDN and CDR2 is FVKESK in the germline V gene. The CDR3 length is 12 residues. CDR3 sequence (DNA): TGTGCCAGCAGCCGAGGGGGTTATACGCAGTATTTT. This translates into CASSRGGYTQYF.